This entry concerns a single T cell receptor (beta chain). During active infection, Seattle patients enrolled and were then monitored through disease. This CDR3 has 17 residues. V shed 1 base and J shed 6 bases, with 16 bases lying between them. The germline CDR1 and CDR2 sequences are SGHDN and FVKESK. In the original analysis: How many nucleated cells were present was estimated from reference gene primer amplification. The assay was immunoSEQ multiplex PCR, and TCRdb's table has in-frame clones only and misses some. Clone size and the V and J calls come from that table; the DNA yielded D and trimming. The data contain approximately 150,000 clones, around 83% of them singletons. The data stem from a study of blood T cell repertoires in COVID-19. The overall study: Acute-phase and convalescent COVID-19 samples originated in the United States, Italy and Spain. Sources were T cells, B-cell-depleted T cells, or PBMCs; the material itself was cDNA or gDNA.

Sample: peripheral blood. This chain links TRBV14 with TRBJ1-6; D may be TRBD1 (6 bases). This receptor was identified in a woman aged 45-60 years with COVID-19, enrolled during active disease. Here the CDR3 DNA reads TGTGCCAGCAGCCAAGCGGGGGGCGCCTTCTTTAATTCACCCCTCCACTTT. Protein sequence: CASSQAGGAFFNSPLHF.